The clone carrying this T cell receptor (beta chain) was observed many times. Its specificity is unknown. From the germline J gene comes the end of the CDR3, since the read stops 3 residues before it. This entry is derived from a study of T cell clonality in common variable immunodeficiency. Findings and caveats of the study: Authors noted CVID clonality's cause needs subpopulation repertoire sequencing. Reportedly, TCR beta sequences from common variable immunodeficiency showed fewer deletions and N-nucleotide insertions.

Each donor provided about 4.5 to 9 ml of heparinized whole blood. The CDR3 extends over 16 amino acids. The V end was cut by 2 bases, the J end by 5 bases, with 15 bases between. Control and CVID samples contributed equal amounts of genomic DNA. The table came from immunoSEQ multiplex PCR; TCRdb's copy has only in-frame clones and leaves some out. The sample contains 40,000 to 45,000 clones, none of them singletons. The V gene is TRBV12-3 or TRBV12-4, the J gene TRBJ2-2; D may be TRBD1 (6 bases). This TCR came from a person aged 18 to 69 in good health. Sequenced sample: peripheral blood mononuclear cells. This chain's CDR3 is CASSLFQAGVTGELFF. CDR3 bases read: TGTGCCAGCAGTTTATTTCAGGCAGGGGTGACCGGGGAG.